Listed below are T cell receptor beta chains from one sample, sequenced in a study of response to subunit inactivated influenza vaccine. TCRdb reprocessed the RT-PCR reads with MiXCR, giving one entry per CDR3 protein. The sample yields 650,000 to 850,000 distinct CDR3 sequences, 14% seen once. Specimen: PBMCs from blood, collected roughly 2 weeks before vaccination. These TCRs come from a man aged 45-65 years who received an inactivated influenza vaccine. The CDR3 runs from the conserved cysteine through the conserved F or W. Fields, in order: J gene, V gene, CDR3 protein.

>TRBJ1-4|TRBV15
CATSRDRQELKLFF
>TRBJ1-2|TRBV6-6
CATGTGTPGYTF
>TRBJ1-5|TRBV29-1
CSAGTENQPQHF
>TRBJ2-3|TRBV4-3
CASSQDPRGGQYF
>TRBJ2-1|TRBV20-1
CSARGREYNEQFF
>TRBJ2-5|TRBV7-2
CASSLALRTGVGTQYF
>TRBJ2-7|TRBV12-3/TRBV12-4
CASSFVQSYEQYF
>TRBJ2-3|TRBV18
CASSPAPFSTDTQYF
>TRBJ2-5|TRBV20-1
CSAPERGLGYF
>TRBJ2-7|TRBV7-9
CASSLNHRSYEQYF
>TRBJ2-5|TRBV28
CASSFGDETQYF
>TRBJ1-2|TRBV7-9
CASSLGPRGYGYTF
>TRBJ2-5|TRBV20-1
CSAKAMGQNQETQYF
>TRBJ2-1|TRBV9
CASSPAGQGARHEQFF
>TRBJ2-7|TRBV20-1
CSATSGSSYEQYF
>TRBJ2-5|TRBV20-1
CSGLSPSGGTQETQYF
>TRBJ1-1|TRBV7-2
CASSLGRRLNTEAFF
>TRBJ1-2|TRBV7-2
CASSSDRAGYTF
>TRBJ2-7|TRBV4-1
CASSQDQAGPSSYEQYF
>TRBJ2-7|TRBV28
CASSSRATSIHEQYF
>TRBJ2-3|TRBV19
CASSYRDSGSTDTQYF
>TRBJ2-3|TRBV7-6
CASSTRTSGQFLYF
>TRBJ2-1|TRBV12-3/TRBV12-4
CASRAGQSYNEQFF
>TRBJ2-5|TRBV4-1
CASSQSGYQETQYF
>TRBJ1-1|TRBV4-3
CASSQDLSGWGNTEAFF
>TRBJ2-3|TRBV7-2
CASSLVAGTADTQYF
>TRBJ1-4|TRBV12-3/TRBV12-4
CASSYGTGNEKLFF
>TRBJ2-7|TRBV4-3
CASSPKTSRDRGFYEQYF
>TRBJ1-4|TRBV20-1
CSATPGTGGEKLFF
>TRBJ2-3|TRBV20-1
CSATNTGTDTQYF
>TRBJ1-6|TRBV18
CASSLRQGYSPLHF
>TRBJ2-1|TRBV7-6
CASSPLQGGSYNEQFF
>TRBJ2-2|TRBV28
CASTERSRLGKPGELFF
>TRBJ1-2|TRBV7-2
CASSLRDSVLYGYTF
>TRBJ2-5|TRBV12-3/TRBV12-4
CASSPTDGIQETQYF
>TRBJ1-5|TRBV19
CASSPSGTFSNQPQHF
>TRBJ2-2|TRBV14
CASSQPPGGFNTGELFF
>TRBJ1-5|TRBV3-1
CASSQGFPGDQPQHF
>TRBJ2-5|TRBV5-1
CASNALGGGAKTQYF
>TRBJ1-2|TRBV6-1
CASSERTGSNYGYTF